The 20 T cell receptor beta chains reported below all come from one sample, sequenced in a study of shared clonotypes between healthy human individuals. The repertoire was sequenced with immunoSEQ multiplex PCR; TCRdb's copy has only in-frame clones and lacks some. The table has some 2,500,000 clones, roughly 90% seen once; the top ten hold around 0.35%. The specimen sequenced was naive CD4+ T cells from PBMCs. Stated subset: CD45RA+ positively selected. These receptors were taken from a man aged 18 to 30 in good health. Some clones in this sample may be carry-over from other donors' samples.

The chain is built from TRBV18 and TRBJ1-3; D unclear. Between the trimmed V and J ends, which lost 3 bases and 0 bases, there was a span of 3 bases. CDR1 KGHSH and CDR2 LQKENI come from the germline V gene. The CDR3 covers 13 residues. The CDR3 here is CASSPPSGNTIYF. DNA for the CDR3: TGTGCCAGCTCACCGCCCTCTGGAAACACCATATATTTT.

The chain recombines TRBV28 with TRBJ1-1, with D perhaps matching TRBD1 (5 bases). Trimming shortened V by 2 bases and J by 3 bases, and 13 bases separated the two germline ends. The germline gives CDR1 MDHEN, CDR2 SYDVKM. The length of the CDR3 is 15 residues. CDR3 residues: CASSLVGVSDTEAFF. DNA of the CDR3: TGTGCCAGCAGTTTAGTGGGGGTATCGGACACTGAAGCTTTCTTT.

This clone was seen more than once but under ten times. The genes are TRBV9 and TRBJ1-4, with D maybe TRBD1 (5 bases). Germline CDR1 SGDLS, CDR2 YYNGEE. The length of the CDR3 is 17 residues. Trimming removed 3 bases at V and 0 bases at J, with 15 bases between. This chain's CDR3 is CASSEFGHLATNEKLFF. DNA of the CDR3: TGTGCCAGCAGCGAATTCGGACACCTTGCAACTAATGAAAAACTGTTTTTT.

This clone is a singleton in its sample. The chain has TRBV11-3 and TRBJ2-1; D not certain. Trimming took 2 bases from V and 6 from J, leaving 8 bases between them. This CDR3 has 13 residues. Germline CDR1 SGHNT, CDR2 YENEEA. CDR3 sequence (DNA): TGTGCCAGCAGCTTATCGGGTTTCAATGAGCAGTTCTTC. It specifies CASSLSGFNEQFF.

The V and J genes are TRBV7-3 and TRBJ2-5; 10 positions agree with TRBD2. Germline loops: CDR1 SGHTA, CDR2 FQGTGA. V lost 2 bases to trimming and J lost 5 bases; unmatched junction nucleotides: 11. The length of the CDR3 is 17 residues. CDR3 amino acids: CASSLGISGRAGETQYF. The CDR3 region has the DNA TGTGCCAGCAGCTTAGGGATCAGCGGGAGGGCCGGGGAGACCCAGTACTTC. The full variable domain, rest sourced from reference TRBV7-3 and TRBJ2-5, is GAGVSQTPSNKVTEKGKYVELRCDPISGHTALYWYRQSLGQGPEFLIYFQGTGAADDSGLPNDRFFAVRPEGSVSTLKIQRTERGDSAVYLCASSLGISGRAGETQYFGPGTRLLVL.

CDR3 DNA sequence: TGTGCCAGCAGTCCACGTGGGACTTTCACCGGGGAGCTGTTTTTT. Protein product: CASSPRGTFTGELFF. The genes are TRBV6-1 and TRBJ2-2, with TRBD2 as a possible D gene (6 bases). Per the germline V gene, CDR1 is MNHNS and CDR2 is SASEGT. CDR3 length: 15 residues. The germline V and J ends were trimmed by 5 bases and 4 bases, with 14 bases remaining between them.

The chain has TRBV9 and TRBJ1-1; D may be TRBD1 (5 bases). This CDR3 has 14 amino acids. CDR1 is SGDLS and CDR2 is YYNGEE in the germline V gene. V lost 0 bases, J lost 3 bases, and 9 bases lay in between. CDR3: CASSVVGAYTEAFF. The CDR3 DNA reads as TGTGCCAGCAGCGTAGTAGGGGCGTACACTGAAGCTTTCTTT.

On this clone itself: Other DNA sequences in the same sample also yield this CDR3. The chain has TRBV6-6 and TRBJ2-7; D may be TRBD2 (6 bases). The CDR3 has 12 residues. Germline CDR1 reads MNHNY; CDR2 reads SVGAGI (reference sequence). Trimming shortened V by 6 bases and J by 1 base, and 7 bases separated the two germline ends. CDR3 coding DNA: TGTGCCAGCAGGGAGGGGTCCTACGAGCAGTACTTC. Amino acids: CASREGSYEQYF.

The chain joins TRBV2 to TRBJ1-3; D might be TRBD1 (5 bases). The CDR3 is 13 amino acids. Germline-derived CDR1 and CDR2 are SNHLY and FYNNEI. The V end was cut by 3 bases, the J end by 5 bases, with 8 bases between. CDR3 in DNA: TGTGCCAGCAGTGAGGGGCGGAGAAACACCATATATTTT. Amino acids: CASSEGRRNTIYF.

The chain carries TRBV5-1 and TRBJ2-2; 7 bases align to TRBD1. The CDR3 covers 17 residues. CDR1 SGHRS and CDR2 YFSETQ come from the germline V gene. The V and J ends lost 7 bases and 0 bases, in that order; junction bases with no gene match: 12. The CDR3 spells CASVESRDSSNTGELFF. CDR3 bases: TGCGCCAGCGTAGAAAGCCGGGACAGCTCGAACACCGGGGAGCTGTTTTTT.

The chain is built from TRBV2 and TRBJ1-5; D is unresolved. Trimming removed 0 bases at V and 0 bases at J, with 3 bases between. Germline lookup yields CDR1 SNHLY and CDR2 FYNNEI. The CDR3 has 14 residues. As DNA, the CDR3 is TGTGCCAGCAGTGAAGCGTATAGCAATCAGCCCCAGCATTTT. Protein sequence: CASSEAYSNQPQHF.

V gene TRBV28 combines with J gene TRBJ2-4, with 7 nucleotides matching TRBD2. Germline V CDR1 and CDR2: MDHEN, SYDVKM. The CDR3 has 15 amino acids. V lost 3 bases and J lost 3; bases outside the gene matches: 5. DNA for the CDR3: TGTGCCAGCAGTTTTGGGGGAGGGGTCAAAAACATTCAGTACTTC. Its protein product is CASSFGGGVKNIQYF. Drawing the rest from reference TRBV28 and TRBJ2-4, the complete variable domain is DVKVTQSSRYLVKRTGEKVFLECVQDMDHENMFWYRQDPGLGLRLIYFSYDVKMKEKGDIPEGYSVSREKKERFSLILESASTNQTSMYLCASSFGGGVKNIQYFGAGTRLSVL.

The chain links TRBV25-1 to TRBJ2-5, with TRBD1 matching over 7 bases. With 10 bases clipped from V and 3 bases from J, the junction kept 2 bases outside the gene matches. The CDR3 runs 11 residues. Germline V gives CDR1 MGHDK, CDR2 SYGVNS. This CDR3 reads CANRGEETQYF. The CDR3 DNA reads as TGTGCCAACAGGGGAGAAGAGACCCAGTACTTC.

This rearrangement joins TRBV11-2 to TRBJ2-7, with 8 bases lining up with TRBD1. In germline, CDR1 is SGHAT, CDR2 FQNNGV. CDR3 size: 14 residues. Losses at the gene ends were 5 bases for V and 4 bases for J; bases not matched to a gene: 7. The CDR3 region has the DNA TGTGCCAGCAGCCCCCGGACAGGGAGATACGAGCAGTACTTC. Encoded protein: CASSPRTGRYEQYF. The full variable domain, rest sourced from reference TRBV11-2 and TRBJ2-7, is EAGVAQSPRYKIIEKRQSVAFWCNPISGHATLYWYQQILGQGPKLLIQFQNNGVVDDSQLPKDRFSAERLKGVDSTLKIQPAKLEDSAVYLCASSPRTGRYEQYFGPGTRLTVT.

The chain joins TRBV15 to TRBJ2-5; tentative D call: TRBD1 (5 bases). This CDR3 contains 15 residues. With 3 bases removed from V and 5 bases from J, the gap between germline ends came to 16 bases. Per germline, CDR1 LNHNV and CDR2 YYDKDF (reference sequence). CDR3 DNA: TGTGCCACCAGCAGTTATGGGCCAGGGAAGGAGACCCAGTACTTC. Protein: CATSSYGPGKETQYF. Full variable domain (outside the CDR3, taken from reference TRBV15 and TRBJ2-5): DAMVIQNPRYQVTQFGKPVTLSCSQTLNHNVMYWYQQKSSQAPKLLFHYYDKDFNNEADTPDNFQSRRPNTSFCFLDIRSPGLGDTAMYLCATSSYGPGKETQYFGPGTRLLVL.

The rearrangement links TRBV4-1 to TRBJ2-1; 8 bases align to TRBD2. The CDR3 is made up of 15 amino acids. The ends lost 3 bases at V and 4 bases at J; junction bases unmatched: 5. The germline CDR1 and CDR2 sequences are MGHRA and YSYEKL. CDR3 region: CASSQSGTSYNEQFF. CDR3 nucleotide sequence: TGCGCCAGCAGCCAGTCCGGGACTAGTTACAATGAGCAGTTCTTC.

V and J are TRBV27 and TRBJ2-7; 14 bases match TRBD2. CDR1 is MNHEY, CDR2 SMNVEV, per germline (reference sequence). V dropped 5 bases and J dropped 1; count of bases not matched to a gene: 7. The CDR3 totals 17 residues. CDR3 DNA sequence: TGTGCCAGCAGTGTCCCGGGACTAGCGGGAGTGTCCTACGAGCAGTACTTC. Amino acid sequence: CASSVPGLAGVSYEQYF.

The chain recombines TRBV4-1 with TRBJ1-5; D is unclear. This CDR3 has 13 amino acids. The V end was cut by 0 bases, the J end by 5 bases, with 5 bases between. Germline V gene sequence: CDR1 MGHRA, CDR2 YSYEKL. As DNA, the CDR3 is TGCGCCAGCAGCCAAGAGAGACATCAGCCCCAGCATTTT. Its translation is CASSQERHQPQHF.

The sample holds one count of this clone. The CDR3 bases are TGTGCCAGCAGCTTAGACAGGGGTGACATTCAGTACTTC. As protein: CASSLDRGDIQYF. The V and J genes are TRBV5-4 and TRBJ2-4, with TRBD1 matching 8 bases. Losses at the gene ends were 2 bases for V and 8 bases for J; bases not matched to a gene: 3. The CDR3 has 13 amino acids. The germline gives CDR1 SGHNT, CDR2 YYREEE (reference sequence).

The rearrangement joins TRBV9 to TRBJ1-4; the D gene is possibly TRBD1 (5 bases). CDR1 and CDR2 from the germline V gene are SGDLS and YYNGEE. The CDR3 length is 14 residues. Trimming stripped 3 bases from V and 4 bases from J, with 10 bases between. The DNA of the CDR3 is TGTGCCAGCAGCGCCCGGGACTATAATGAAAAACTGTTTTTT. Its translation is CASSARDYNEKLFF. Combining the CDR3 with reference TRBV9 and TRBJ1-4 gives the whole variable domain DSGVTQTPKHLITATGQRVTLRCSPRSGDLSVYWYQQSLDQGLQFLIQYYNGEERAKGNILERFSAQQFPDLHSELNLSSLELGDSALYFCASSARDYNEKLFFGSGTQLSVL.